The rows below give T cell receptor beta chains drawn from one sample of a study of T cells in Graves' hyperthyroidism and ophthalmopathy. TCRdb re-called the multiplex PCR reads with MiXCR, one entry per CDR3 protein. The sample has around 250,000 distinct CDR3 sequences, roughly 14% seen once; the top ten hold roughly 14%. Sequences were obtained from blood. The source of these receptors is a woman in her thirties or forties with Graves' hyperthyroidism that later progressed to Graves' ophthalmopathy. CDR3s include the opening cysteine and the closing phenylalanine or tryptophan. D genes are given only for firm matches. Clone size appears in some rows only: once, few, many, or a class for an expanded clone.

TRBV15	.	.	TRBJ2-1	TGTGCCACCAGCAGAGGCCCCGGTCAATCCTACAATGAGCAGCTCTTC	CATSRGPGQSYNEQLF
TRBV7-9	.	many	TRBJ2-7	TGTGCCAGCAGCTTACAGGGGGGAAACCCGTACGAGCAGTACTTC	CASSLQGGNPYEQYF
TRBV2	.	many	TRBJ2-1	TGTGCCAGCAGTGAACAGCAGGAGAATGAGCAGTTCTTC	CASSEQQENEQFF
TRBV6-5	.	.	TRBJ2-1	TGTGCCAGCAGTTACGACTGGGACAATGAGCAGTTCTTC	CASSYDWDNEQFF
TRBV30	.	many	TRBJ2-1	TGTGCCGGAGTCGCAGGGAATTCCTACAATGAGCAGTTCTTC	CAGVAGNSYNEQFF
TRBV4-2	TRBD2	few	TRBJ2-7	TGTGCCAGCAGCCACCTAGGCGGGAGGGTCGAGCAGTACTTC	CASSHLGGRVEQYF
TRBV15	TRBD1	.	TRBJ1-4	TGTGCCACCAGTCGTCAGGGGGCGAGAAAACTGTTTTTT	CATSRQGARKLFF
TRBV11-3	.	many	TRBJ2-1	TGTGCCAGCAGCCCCAATTTCCCTCCTGGGGCCAATGAGCAGTTCTTC	CASSPNFPPGANEQFF
TRBV27	.	many	TRBJ1-1	TGTGCCAGCAGTTTGTCAGCTCGGTGGCAGGACTCGGAAGCTTTCTTT	CASSLSARWQDSEAFF
TRBV6-1	TRBD2	.	TRBJ2-7	TGTGCCAGCAGTCGCCCTGGACTAGCCGCCTACGGGCAGTACTTC	CASSRPGLAAYGQYF
TRBV10-3	TRBD1	many	TRBJ1-2	TGTGCCATCAGTGAGTCACAGGGGTACTATGGCTACACCTTC	CAISESQGYYGYTF
TRBV10-2	TRBD2	many	TRBJ2-5	TGCGCCAGCAGTTCAGCGGGAGGAGAGACCCAGTACTTC	CASSSAGGETQYF
TRBV7-3	TRBD1	.	TRBJ1-5	TGTGCCAGCAGCTTAACCAGGGACAGGGGGCGGGTGAAGCCCCAGCATTTT	CASSLTRDRGRVKPQHF
TRBV28	TRBD1	.	TRBJ1-6	TGTGCCAGCAGTTCCTCCGTCGGGACAGGGGGAAGAAGTTCACCCCTCCACTTT	CASSSSVGTGGRSSPLHF
TRBV29-1	.	.	TRBJ2-7	TGCAGCGTTGGTCGACAGTGCTACGAGCAGTACTTC	CSVGRQCYEQYF
TRBV2	TRBD2	many	TRBJ2-1	TGTGCCAGCAGCCCCCACGCAAAGCGGGGGTACAATGAGCAGTTCTTC	CASSPHAKRGYNEQFF
TRBV6-1	.	many	TRBJ1-1	TGTGCCAGCAGCAGGGATTCTTTAGGTATCACTGAAGCTTTCTTT	CASSRDSLGITEAFF
TRBV20-1	.	many	TRBJ1-6	TGCAGTGCTAGAGTGGGGAGCTATAATTCACCCCTCCACTTT	CSARVGSYNSPLHF
TRBV7-8	.	many	TRBJ2-1	TGTGCCAGCAGCTCGGAGGGCCCAGACAATGAGCAGTTCTTC	CASSSEGPDNEQFF
TRBV15	.	.	TRBJ2-1	TGTGCCACCAGCAGAGATCTACTTGCCAGCTCCTACAATGAGCAGTTCTTC	CATSRDLLASSYNEQFF
TRBV27	.	.	TRBJ1-1	TGTGCCAGCAGTTTAGGGCCCGGCACTGAAGCTTTCTTT	CASSLGPGTEAFF
TRBV7-9	TRBD1	many	TRBJ1-4	TGTGCCAGCAGCACCACAGGGGCGGGGGAAAAACTGTTTTTT	CASSTTGAGEKLFF
TRBV7-9	.	many	TRBJ2-1	TGTGCCAGCAGCTCTCCCACAGGGGTGGTTAGCGGCGCCTACAATGAGCAGTTCTTC	CASSSPTGVVSGAYNEQFF
TRBV6-1	.	many	TRBJ2-3	TGTGCCAGCAGTCGAGTGGGGGGTAGCACAGATACGCAGTATTTT	CASSRVGGSTDTQYF
TRBV20-1	TRBD1	.	TRBJ2-5	TGCAGTGCGACACCAGGGGGCTTGGAGACCCAGTACTTC	CSATPGGLETQYF